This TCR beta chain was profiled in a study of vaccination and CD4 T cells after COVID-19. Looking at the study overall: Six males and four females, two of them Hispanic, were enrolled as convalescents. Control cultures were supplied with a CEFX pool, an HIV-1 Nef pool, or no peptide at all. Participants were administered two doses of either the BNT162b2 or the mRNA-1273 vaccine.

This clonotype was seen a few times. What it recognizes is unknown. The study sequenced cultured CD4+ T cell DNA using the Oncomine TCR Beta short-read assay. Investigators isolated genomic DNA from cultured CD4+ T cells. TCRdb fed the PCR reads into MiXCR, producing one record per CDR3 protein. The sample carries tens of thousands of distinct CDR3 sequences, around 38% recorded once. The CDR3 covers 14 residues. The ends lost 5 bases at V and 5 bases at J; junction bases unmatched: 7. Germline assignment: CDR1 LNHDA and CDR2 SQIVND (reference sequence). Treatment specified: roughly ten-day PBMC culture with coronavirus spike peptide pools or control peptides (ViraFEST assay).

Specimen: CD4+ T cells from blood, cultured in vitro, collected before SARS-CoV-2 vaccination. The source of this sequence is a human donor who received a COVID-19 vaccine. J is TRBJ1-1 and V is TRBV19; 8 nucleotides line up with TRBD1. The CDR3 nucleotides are TGTGCCAGTAGTCCCCGGACAGGGCAGACTGAAGCTTTCTTT. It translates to CASSPRTGQTEAFF.